This T cell receptor beta chain was captured by sequencing in a study of identical twins. Germline V CDR1 and CDR2: MNHNS, SASEGT. There are 16 residues in the CDR3. V dropped 5 bases and J dropped 2; count of bases not matched to a gene: 8. TCRdb independently ran MiXCR on the 5' RACE reads; one entry per CDR3 protein. In the table there are roughly 720,000 distinct CDR3 sequences, around a sixth of which are singletons. This clonotype has more than one count but fewer than ten. The sample was also reused in another study, on T cells expressing NK-cell markers.

The V call is TRBV6-1, the J call TRBJ2-3; 9 nucleotides match TRBD2. This receptor was identified in a young woman in good health. The sequenced material came from PBMCs. Here the CDR3 DNA reads TGTGCCAGCAGTACCTTAGCGGGAGTGGACACAGATACGCAGTATTTT. Protein sequence: CASSTLAGVDTDTQYF.